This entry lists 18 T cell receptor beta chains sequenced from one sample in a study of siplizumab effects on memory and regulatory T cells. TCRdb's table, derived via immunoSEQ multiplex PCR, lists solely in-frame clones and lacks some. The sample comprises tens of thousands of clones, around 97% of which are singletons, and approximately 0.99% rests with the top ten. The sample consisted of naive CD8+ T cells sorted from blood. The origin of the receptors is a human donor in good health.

CDR3 in DNA: TGTGCCAGCAGCTTAACGGGCGGGCCCGACGAGCAGTACTTC. Its translation is CASSLTGGPDEQYF. This chain uses TRBV7-3 with TRBJ2-7; possible D gene TRBD2, 5 bases. CDR1 and CDR2 from the germline V gene are SGHTA and FQGTGA. The CDR3 is 14 residues long. Trimming stripped 0 bases from V and 5 bases from J, with 11 bases between.

CDR3 nucleotides: TGTGCCAGCAGTGAATTTGGGCAGTCCAACAATCAGCCCCAGCATTTT. Translating gives CASSEFGQSNNQPQHF. This chain joins TRBV2 and TRBJ1-5; unclear D gene. V gave up 2 bases and J gave up 3 bases, with 14 bases separating them. The CDR3 length is 16 residues. Germline assignment: CDR1 SNHLY and CDR2 FYNNEI. The whole variable domain, filled in from reference TRBV2 and TRBJ1-5, reads EPEVTQTPSHQVTQMGQEVILRCVPISNHLYFYWYRQILGQKVEFLVSFYNNEISEKSEIFDDQFSVERPDGSNFTLKIRSTKLEDSAMYFCASSEFGQSNNQPQHFGDGTRLSIL.

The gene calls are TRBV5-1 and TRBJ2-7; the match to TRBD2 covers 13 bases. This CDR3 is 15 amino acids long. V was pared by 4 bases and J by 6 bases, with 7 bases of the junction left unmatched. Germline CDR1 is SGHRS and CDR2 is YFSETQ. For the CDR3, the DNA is TGCGCCAGCAGCCACGAACTAGCGGGAGGGTCCGAGCAGTACTTC. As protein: CASSHELAGGSEQYF. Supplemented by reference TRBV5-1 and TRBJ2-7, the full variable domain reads KAGVTQTPRYLIKTRGQQVTLSCSPISGHRSVSWYQQTPGQGLQFLFEYFSETQRNKGNFPGRFSGRQFSNSRSEMNVSTLELGDSALYLCASSHELAGGSEQYFGPGTRLTVT.

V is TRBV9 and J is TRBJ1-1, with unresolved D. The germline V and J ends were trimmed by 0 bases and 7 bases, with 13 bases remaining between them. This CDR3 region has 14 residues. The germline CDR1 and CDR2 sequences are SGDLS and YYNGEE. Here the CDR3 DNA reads TGTGCCAGCAGCGTAGATATCGAGACGATTGAAGCTTTCTTT. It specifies CASSVDIETIEAFF.

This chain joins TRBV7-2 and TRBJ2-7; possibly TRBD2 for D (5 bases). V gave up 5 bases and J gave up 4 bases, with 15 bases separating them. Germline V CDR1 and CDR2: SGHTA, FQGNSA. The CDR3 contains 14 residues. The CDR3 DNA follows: TGTGCCAGCAGCCCCCAAGCGAGAGGGTACGAGCAGTACTTC. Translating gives CASSPQARGYEQYF.

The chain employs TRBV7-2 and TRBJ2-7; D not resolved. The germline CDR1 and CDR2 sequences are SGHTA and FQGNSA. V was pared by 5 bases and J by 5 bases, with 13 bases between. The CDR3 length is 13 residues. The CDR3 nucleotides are TGTGCCAGCAGCCCACGCGCCCGGGACGAGCAGTACTTC. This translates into CASSPRARDEQYF.

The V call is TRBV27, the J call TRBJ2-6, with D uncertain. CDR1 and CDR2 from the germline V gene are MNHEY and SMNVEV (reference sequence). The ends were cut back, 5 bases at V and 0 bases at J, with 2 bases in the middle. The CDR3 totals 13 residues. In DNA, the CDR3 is TGTGCCAGCAGTGCCTCTGGGGCCAACGTCCTGACTTTC. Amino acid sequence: CASSASGANVLTF.

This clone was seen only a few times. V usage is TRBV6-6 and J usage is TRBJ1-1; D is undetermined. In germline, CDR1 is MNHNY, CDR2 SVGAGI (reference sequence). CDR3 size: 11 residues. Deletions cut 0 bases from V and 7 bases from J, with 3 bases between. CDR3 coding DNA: TGTGCCAGCAGTTACTCGGGTGAAGCTTTCTTT. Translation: CASSYSGEAFF.

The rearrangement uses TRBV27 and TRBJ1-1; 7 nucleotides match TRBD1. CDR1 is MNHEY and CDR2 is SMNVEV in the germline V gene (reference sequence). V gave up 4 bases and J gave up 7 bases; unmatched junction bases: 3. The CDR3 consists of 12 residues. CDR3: CASSSGTVEAFF. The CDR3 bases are TGTGCCAGCAGTTCCGGGACAGTTGAAGCTTTCTTT.

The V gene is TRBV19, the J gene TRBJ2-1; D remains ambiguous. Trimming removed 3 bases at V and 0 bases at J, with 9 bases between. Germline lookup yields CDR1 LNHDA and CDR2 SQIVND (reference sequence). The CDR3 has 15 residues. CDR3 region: CASSIPGYSYNEQFF. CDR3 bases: TGTGCCAGTAGTATTCCCGGGTACTCCTACAATGAGCAGTTCTTC.

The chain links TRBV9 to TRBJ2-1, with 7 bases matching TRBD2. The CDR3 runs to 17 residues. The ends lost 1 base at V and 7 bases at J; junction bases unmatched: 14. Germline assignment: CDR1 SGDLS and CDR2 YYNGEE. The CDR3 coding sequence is TGTGCCAGCAGCGTACCTCGAGGACTAGAAATGAAGAATGAGCAGTTCTTC. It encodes CASSVPRGLEMKNEQFF. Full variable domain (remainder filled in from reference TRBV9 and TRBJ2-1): DSGVTQTPKHLITATGQRVTLRCSPRSGDLSVYWYQQSLDQGLQFLIQYYNGEERAKGNILERFSAQQFPDLHSELNLSSLELGDSALYFCASSVPRGLEMKNEQFFGPGTRLTVL.

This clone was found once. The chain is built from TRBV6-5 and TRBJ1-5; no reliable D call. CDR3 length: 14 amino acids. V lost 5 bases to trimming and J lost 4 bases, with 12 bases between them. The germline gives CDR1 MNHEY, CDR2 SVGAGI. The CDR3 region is CASSEVWANQPQHF. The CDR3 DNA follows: TGTGCCAGCAGTGAAGTATGGGCGAATCAGCCCCAGCATTTT.

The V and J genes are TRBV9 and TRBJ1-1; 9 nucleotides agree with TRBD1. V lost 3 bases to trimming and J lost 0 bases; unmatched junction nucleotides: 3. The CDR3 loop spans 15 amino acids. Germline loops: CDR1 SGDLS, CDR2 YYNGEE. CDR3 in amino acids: CASSGGQGMNTEAFF. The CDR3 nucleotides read TGTGCCAGCAGCGGGGGACAGGGTATGAACACTGAAGCTTTCTTT.

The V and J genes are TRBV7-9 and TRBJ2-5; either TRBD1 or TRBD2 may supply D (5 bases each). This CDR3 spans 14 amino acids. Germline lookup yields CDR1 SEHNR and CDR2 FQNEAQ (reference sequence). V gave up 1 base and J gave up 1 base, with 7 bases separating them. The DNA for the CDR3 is TGTGCCAGCAGCTTAGTCGGGACCCAAGAGACCCAGTACTTC. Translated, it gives CASSLVGTQETQYF.

The CDR3 spells CASSLVAEETQYF. The CDR3, as DNA: TGCGCCAGCAGCTTGGTTGCGGAAGAGACCCAGTACTTC. The chain combines TRBV5-1 with TRBJ2-5; unclear D gene. This CDR3 comprises 13 residues. Germline CDR1 is SGHRS and CDR2 is YFSETQ. With 0 bases removed from V and 3 bases from J, the gap between germline ends came to 6 bases.

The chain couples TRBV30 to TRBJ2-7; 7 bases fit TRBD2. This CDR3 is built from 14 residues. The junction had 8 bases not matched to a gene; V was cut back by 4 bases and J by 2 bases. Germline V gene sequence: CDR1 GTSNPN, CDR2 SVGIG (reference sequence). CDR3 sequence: CAWNYGSGTYEQYF. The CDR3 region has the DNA TGTGCCTGGAACTACGGGAGCGGGACCTACGAGCAGTACTTC.

CDR3 sequence: CASSSQGGDSEQFF. CDR3 in DNA: TGTGCCAGCAGCTCACAGGGAGGGGACAGTGAGCAGTTCTTC. The chain joins TRBV7-9 to TRBJ2-1; D is tentatively TRBD1 or TRBD2 (7 bases each). The CDR3 length is 14 residues. The ends were cut back, 4 bases at V and 9 bases at J, with 16 bases in the middle. Per germline, CDR1 SEHNR and CDR2 FQNEAQ (reference sequence).

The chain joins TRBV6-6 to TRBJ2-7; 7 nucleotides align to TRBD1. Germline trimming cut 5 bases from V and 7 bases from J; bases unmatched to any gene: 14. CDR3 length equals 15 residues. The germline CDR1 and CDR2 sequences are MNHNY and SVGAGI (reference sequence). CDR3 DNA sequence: TGTGCCAGCAGTCCCCTCCCAAGACAGGGCGAAGAGCAGTACTTC. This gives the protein CASSPLPRQGEEQYF.